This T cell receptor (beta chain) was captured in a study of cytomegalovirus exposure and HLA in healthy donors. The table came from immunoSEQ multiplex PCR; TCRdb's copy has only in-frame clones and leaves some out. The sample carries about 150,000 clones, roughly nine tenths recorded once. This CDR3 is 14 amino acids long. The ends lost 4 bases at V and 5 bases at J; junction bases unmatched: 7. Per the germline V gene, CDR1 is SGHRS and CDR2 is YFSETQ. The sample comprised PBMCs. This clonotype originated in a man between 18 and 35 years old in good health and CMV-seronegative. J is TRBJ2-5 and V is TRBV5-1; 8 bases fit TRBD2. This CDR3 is CASSQQTSVETQYF. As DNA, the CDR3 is TGCGCCAGCAGCCAGCAGACTAGCGTGGAGACCCAGTACTTC.